Included here is one T cell receptor (beta chain) sequence, with context. The antigen is not known. The CDR3 has 16 residues. Germline V gene data show CDR1 as SGHVS and CDR2 as FNYEAQ. The V gene end was trimmed by 3 bases and the J gene end by 0 bases; junction bases not matched to a gene: 7. This specimen comes from a study of cytomegalovirus exposure and HLA in healthy donors. Whole-study results and caveats: Rare sequences made up most TCRs, while some public TCRs were found in many donors. An ancestry cluster, one associated with Asian ancestry, reportedly showed fewer N-insertions than the approximately 650-donor mean in a later analysis. Several top significant clusters appeared, in a later analysis, to be linked to common viral pathogens.

Healthy donors of bone marrow made up the group. The PCR employed 60 Vbeta primers together with 13 Jbeta primers. Some clones are missing from TCRdb's copy, which holds only in-frame ones; the method was immunoSEQ multiplex PCR. The sample contains under 200,000 clones, roughly 80% of which appear only once. The J gene is TRBJ1-1, the V gene TRBV7-6; TRBD1 agrees at 7 bases. The clonotype comes from a man aged 40-55 years in good health and CMV-seronegative. The sequenced material came from PBMCs. CDR3 region: CASSFPGQLMNTEAFF. CDR3 DNA sequence: TGTGCCAGCAGCTTCCCGGGACAGCTCATGAACACTGAAGCTTTCTTT.